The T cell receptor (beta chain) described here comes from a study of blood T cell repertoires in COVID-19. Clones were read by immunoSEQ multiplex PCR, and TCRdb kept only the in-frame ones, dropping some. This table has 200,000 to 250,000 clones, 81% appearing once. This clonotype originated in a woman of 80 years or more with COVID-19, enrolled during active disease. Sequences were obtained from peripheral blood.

CDR3 sequence: CASSLGGGQGYTF. In DNA, the CDR3 is TGCGCCAGCAGCTTGGGTGGAGGACAGGGCTACACCTTC. The chain is built from TRBV5-1 and TRBJ1-2; possible D gene TRBD1, 6 bases. The ends were cut back, 0 bases at V and 8 bases at J, with 11 bases in the middle. Looked up from germline, CDR1 is SGHRS and CDR2 is YFSETQ. The CDR3 runs to 13 residues.